The rows below give T cell receptor beta chains drawn from one sample of a study of blood T cell repertoires in COVID-19. Libraries were prepared by immunoSEQ multiplex PCR; TCRdb keeps only in-frame clonotypes and omits some of them. The sample consists of roughly 73,000 clones, roughly 85% of them appearing once. What was sequenced was peripheral blood. These TCRs come from a woman aged 60-75 years with acute or convalescent COVID-19. Both conserved end residues are part of each CDR3. D genes are given only for firm matches. Size is stated for part of the rows, as once, few or many counts, or as a class when the clone is expanded.

d_call j_call clone_size v_call cdr3_aa cdr3_nt
. TRBJ2-1 few TRBV4-1 CASSQDYQSYNEQFF TGCGCCAGCAGCCAAGATTACCAGTCTTACAATGAGCAGTTCTTC
. TRBJ2-4 . TRBV25-1 CASSDPRGKNIQYF TGTGCCAGCAGTGATCCGAGGGGGAAAAACATTCAGTACTTC
. TRBJ2-3 once TRBV19 CASSMYGGSDTQYF TGTGCCAGTAGTATGTATGGAGGATCGGATACGCAGTATTTT
TRBD1 TRBJ2-3 . TRBV5-5 CASSLGQGRDTQYF TGTGCCAGCAGCTTGGGACAGGGGAGGGATACGCAGTATTTT
. TRBJ2-7 few TRBV5-1 CASNPAGSYEQYF TGCGCCAGCAATCCGGCAGGTTCCTACGAGCAGTACTTC
. TRBJ1-1 few TRBV10-3 CAISQSSHGSAEAFF TGTGCCATCAGTCAGTCCTCGCATGGTAGCGCTGAAGCTTTCTTT
. TRBJ1-2 once TRBV18 CATTTATNYGYTF TGTGCCACCACGACAGCGACGAACTATGGCTACACCTTC
. TRBJ1-2 . TRBV29-1 CSVESSDRNGYTF TGCAGCGTTGAATCGAGCGACAGAAATGGCTACACCTTC
. TRBJ1-1 . TRBV18 CASSPRRGGSTEAFF TGTGCCAGCTCACCACGTAGGGGGGGGAGCACTGAAGCTTTCTTT
TRBD1 TRBJ2-1 . TRBV19 CASSTRDRYNEQFF TGTGCCAGTAGTACACGGGACAGATACAATGAGCAGTTCTTC
. TRBJ1-1 . TRBV7-2 CASSFPLTEAFF TGTGCCAGCAGCTTTCCCCTCACTGAAGCTTTCTTT
TRBD1 TRBJ1-3 . TRBV5-5 CAGGTDSGNTIYF TGTGCCGGGGGGACAGACTCTGGAAACACCATATATTTT
. TRBJ1-2 . TRBV6-6 CASIPGRNYGYTF TGTGCCAGCATTCCGGGGAGGAACTATGGCTACACCTTC
. TRBJ1-6 few TRBV7-9 CASSGGSLSDNSPLHF TGTGCCAGCAGCGGAGGGTCCCTCTCCGATAATTCACCCCTCCACTTT
TRBD2 TRBJ2-1 . TRBV11-3 CASSITGTSGYNEQFF TGTGCCAGCAGCATTACCGGGACTAGCGGATACAATGAGCAGTTCTTC
TRBD2 TRBJ2-2 . TRBV7-2 CASRLGLAGGGTGELFF TGTGCCAGCAGACTAGGACTAGCGGGGGGTGGCACCGGGGAGCTGTTTTTT
TRBD1 TRBJ1-2 . TRBV19 CASRTGTVAGYTF TGTGCCAGTAGGACCGGGACAGTGGCTGGCTACACCTTC
TRBD1 TRBJ1-4 . TRBV5-1 CASSLEGGTNEKLFF TGCGCCAGCAGCTTGGAAGGGGGCACTAATGAAAAACTGTTTTTT
. TRBJ1-5 . TRBV4-2 CASSQDPLGGQPQHF TGTGCCAGCAGCCAAGATCCCCTTGGGGGGCAGCCCCAGCATTTT
. TRBJ1-6 . TRBV6-5 CASSYDPTGGSPLHF TGTGCCAGCAGTTACGACCCGACAGGAGGTTCACCCCTCCACTTT
. TRBJ2-2 . TRBV11-1 CASSVGDSPMFF TGTGCCAGCAGCGTGGGGGACTCCCCTATGTTTTTT
TRBD1 TRBJ1-5 once TRBV7-9 CASSAPGQANQPQHF TGTGCCAGCAGCGCACCGGGACAGGCCAATCAGCCCCAGCATTTT
TRBD1 TRBJ1-6 . TRBV5-1 CASSLRDSSSYNSPLHF TGCGCCAGCAGCTTGCGGGACAGCAGCTCCTATAATTCACCCCTCCACTTT
. TRBJ1-5 . TRBV28 CASSGGGVQPQHF TGTGCCAGCAGTGGGGGGGGCGTTCAGCCCCAGCATTTT
. TRBJ1-2 . TRBV9 CASSVEGGYGYTF TGTGCCAGCAGCGTTGAAGGGGGCTATGGCTACACCTTC
. TRBJ1-3 . TRBV27 CASPWSSGGFSGNTIYF TGTGCCAGCCCCTGGTCGTCGGGGGGCTTTTCTGGAAACACCATATATTTT
. TRBJ1-5 few TRBV28 CASSLHRLVYQPQHF TGTGCCAGCAGTTTGCACAGATTGGTCTATCAGCCCCAGCATTTT
TRBD1 TRBJ1-5 . TRBV7-2 CASSRGQAHNQPQHF TGTGCCAGCAGTCGGGGACAGGCGCACAATCAGCCCCAGCATTTT
TRBD1 TRBJ1-5 . TRBV28 CASRDRLISNQPQHF TGTGCCAGCAGGGACAGGCTAATTAGCAATCAGCCCCAGCATTTT
TRBD1 TRBJ1-2 . TRBV11-2 CASSSTSGGYGYTF TGTGCCAGCAGCTCAACCTCAGGGGGCTATGGCTACACCTTC
TRBD2 TRBJ2-7 once TRBV2 CASSELAGVGQYF TGTGCCAGCAGTGAACTAGCGGGAGTTGGGCAGTACTTC
. TRBJ1-1 . TRBV25-1 CASSGGGETEAFF TGTGCCAGCAGTGGGGGAGGGGAGACTGAAGCTTTCTTT
. TRBJ1-6 . TRBV2 CASVGEILLYNSPLHF TGTGCCAGCGTTGGGGAGATCCTCCTTTATAATTCACCCCTCCACTTT
TRBD1 TRBJ1-3 . TRBV24-1 CATSLQGATGNTIYF TGTGCCACCAGTCTACAGGGGGCTACGGGAAACACCATATATTTT
. TRBJ1-6 once TRBV6-6 CASSYPENNSPLHF TGTGCCAGCAGTTACCCGGAGAATAATTCACCCCTCCACTTT
. TRBJ2-5 . TRBV7-8 CASIKSTRGPQETQYF TGTGCCAGCATCAAAAGTACTCGGGGTCCCCAAGAGACCCAGTACTTC
TRBD1 TRBJ1-2 few TRBV19 CASSRSGTGMDGYTF TGTGCCAGTAGTAGATCCGGGACAGGGATGGATGGCTACACCTTC
. TRBJ2-5 . TRBV5-1 CASSRTQEETQYF TGCGCCAGCAGCCGGACTCAGGAAGAGACCCAGTACTTC
. TRBJ1-2 . TRBV30 CAWKYLRGIYGYTF TGTGCCTGGAAATACCTCAGGGGTATTTACGGCTACACCTTC
TRBD1 TRBJ1-1 . TRBV6-5 CAGQGELNTEAFF TGTGCCGGGCAGGGGGAGCTGAACACTGAAGCTTTCTTT
TRBD2 TRBJ2-7 . TRBV3-1/TRBV3-2 CATQDGGRREQYF TGTGCCACCCAAGACGGCGGGAGACGCGAGCAGTACTTC
TRBD2 TRBJ2-1 once TRBV5-4 CASSTPGLAVSYNEQFF TGTGCCAGCAGCACTCCGGGACTAGCGGTCTCCTACAATGAGCAGTTCTTC
. TRBJ2-1 . TRBV4-2 CASSQDPSSSYNEQFF TGTGCCAGCAGCCAAGATCCTAGCAGCTCCTACAATGAGCAGTTCTTC